This TCR beta chain was captured in a study of T cells in Graves' hyperthyroidism and ophthalmopathy. This clonotype came up many times. This may be a read error, as it is one base from a much larger clone. TCR beta CDR3 region amplification was performed from RNA transcripts. Primed by the HTBI set, a first-round RT-PCR was run on the TCR CDR3. MiXCR, applied by TCRdb to the multiplex PCR reads, yields one record per CDR3 protein. The sample lists almost 350,000 distinct CDR3 sequences; 18% were seen once. There are 13 residues in the CDR3. CDR1 and CDR2 from the germline V gene are KGHDR and SFDVKD. Material: blood. This receptor was taken from a middle-aged woman with Graves' ophthalmopathy. This sequence joins TRBV24-1 and TRBJ1-1; D perhaps matches TRBD1 (6 bases). As DNA, the CDR3 is TGTGCCACCAGTGGCATGAGGGGGACTGAATCTTTCTTT. Protein product: CATSGMRGTESFF.